This T cell receptor (beta chain) emerged from a study of human T cells and chemical hapten exposure. Turning to the study itself: Among samples, TCR yields varied mainly because of small differences in pooled library volume.

Within the library, unique molecular identifiers were attached to each individual cDNA molecule. TCRdb ran MiXCR on the RACE reads and lists one entry per CDR3 protein. In the table there are some 360,000 distinct CDR3 sequences, more than 4.5% of which are singletons. Indicated time point: pre-sensitization, week 0. Treatment reported: therapeutic diphenylcyclopropenone sensitization with weekly scalp DPC. This clonotype was recorded a few times. Germline V CDR1 and CDR2: MNHEY, SMNVEV (reference sequence). The CDR3 is 17 amino acids. V was pared by 1 base and J by 4 bases, with 10 bases of the junction left unmatched.

Sequences were derived from whole blood, sampled in connection with sensitization to the hapten diphenylcyclopropenone (DPC). The V gene is TRBV27, the J gene TRBJ2-5, with 9 bases identical to TRBD1. The receptor's source is a woman aged 50 to 65 with alopecia areata. Some clones in this sample may be carry-over from other donors' samples. CDR3 loop: CASSLFQRGQGRETQYF. The CDR3 nucleotides are TGTGCCAGCAGTTTATTTCAACGGGGACAGGGTCGAGAGACCCAGTACTTC.